Listed below are T cell receptor beta chains from one sample, sequenced in a study of neoadjuvant anti-PD-1 for oral cavity cancer. Sequencing was performed with immunoSEQ multiplex PCR; in TCRdb, only in-frame clones are kept and a portion is missing. The table has more than 13,000 clones, 70% seen once. The sequencing here drew on PBMCs, taken before nivolumab (anti-PD-1) treatment. These receptors originate from a person between 40 and 79 years old with oral cavity squamous cell carcinoma. CDR3s include the opening cysteine and the closing phenylalanine or tryptophan. The D gene is left open where the match is weak. Only some rows state a clone size, as once, few, many or a class for expanded clones.

d_gene	v_gene	len	abundance	j_gene	CDR3nt	CDR3aa
TRBD1	TRBV7-2	19	NA	TRBJ1-3	TGTGCCAGCAGCCCCTGGACAGGGGGTCTCACCGGCTCTGGAAACACCATATATTTT	CASSPWTGGLTGSGNTIYF
NA	TRBV6-1	14	NA	TRBJ1-1	TGTGCCAGCAGTGAAGGCGGGGGGCGCCCCCGGGCTTTCTTT	CASSEGGGRPRAFF
TRBD1	TRBV19	15	NA	TRBJ2-7	TGTGCCAGTAGTTCCGGGACAGGGAGCTCCTACGAGCAGTACTTC	CASSSGTGSSYEQYF
NA	TRBV10-2	17	NA	TRBJ1-1	TGCGCCAGCAGTGATTGGGGGGGCCTTTTGATGAACACTGAAGCTTTCTTT	CASSDWGGLLMNTEAFF
TRBD1	TRBV27	14	NA	TRBJ1-5	TGTGCCAGCAGTAGACGGACAGGGAAGCAGCCCCAGCATTTT	CASSRRTGKQPQHF
NA	TRBV28	14	NA	TRBJ1-5	TGTGCCACCCACGAGCAGGGTGGCAATCAGCCCCAGCATTTT	CATHEQGGNQPQHF
NA	TRBV28	13	NA	TRBJ2-1	TGTGCCAGCAGTTTGGAGGGGATTGGTGAGCAGTTCTTC	CASSLEGIGEQFF
TRBD1	TRBV7-8	16	NA	TRBJ2-1	TGTGCCAGCAGCTCGCGGACAGGGGGCTCCTACAATGAGCAGTTCTTC	CASSSRTGGSYNEQFF
NA	TRBV30	13	NA	TRBJ1-3	TGTGCTAGGAGGGCAGCGAGCCGAGACACCATATATTTT	CARRAASRDTIYF
NA	TRBV5-1	13	NA	TRBJ1-1	TGCGCCAGCAGCTTCCTGGCTGGCACTGAAGCTTTCTTT	CASSFLAGTEAFF
NA	TRBV19	14	NA	TRBJ1-2	TGTGCCAGTAGTATAACAGGGCAGCAATATGGCTACACCTTC	CASSITGQQYGYTF
NA	TRBV23-1	14	NA	TRBJ1-2	TGCGCCAGCAGTCAATCGGACAGATCCTATGGCTACACCTTC	CASSQSDRSYGYTF
NA	TRBV4-2	17	NA	TRBJ2-7	TGTGCCAGCAGCCGGGGGACGGAGGGGTTGAGCTCCTACGAGCAGTACTTC	CASSRGTEGLSSYEQYF
TRBD2	TRBV4-1	18	NA	TRBJ2-7	TGCGCCAGCAGCCAAGATAGCCTGACTAGCGGGAGTCGCTACGAGCAGTACTTC	CASSQDSLTSGSRYEQYF
NA	TRBV14	16	NA	TRBJ2-6	TGTGCCAGCAGCCATCTCCAGGGCTCTGGGGCCAACGTCCTGACTTTC	CASSHLQGSGANVLTF
NA	TRBV9	16	NA	TRBJ2-7	TGTGCCAGCAGCGTAGGCCCCGGCCCGAGCTCCTACGAGCAGTACTTC	CASSVGPGPSSYEQYF
NA	TRBV5-6	16	few	TRBJ2-2	TGTGCCAGCAGCTTGTCGAGGGGCGTATACACCGGGGAGCTGTTTTTT	CASSLSRGVYTGELFF
TRBD2	TRBV13	17	NA	TRBJ2-3	TGTGCCAGCAGCTTAGTACTCGGACTAGGGTCTACAGATACGCAGTATTTT	CASSLVLGLGSTDTQYF
NA	TRBV10-2	13	NA	TRBJ2-2	TGCGCCATCTCGGACGGGAACACCGGGGAGCTGTTTTTT	CAISDGNTGELFF
NA	TRBV10-2	18	NA	TRBJ1-2	TGCGCCAGCAGTGAGTCGATCGGTGCGGTCGGCGGGGGTTATGGCTACACCTTC	CASSESIGAVGGGYGYTF
TRBD2	TRBV9	16	NA	TRBJ2-2	TGTGCCAGCAGCTCCCGGACTAGCGGCAACACCGGGGAGCTGTTTTTT	CASSSRTSGNTGELFF
TRBD1	TRBV6-1	14	NA	TRBJ2-2	TGTGCCAGCAGTGAAAGGACAGGGTTACGGGAGCTGTTTTTT	CASSERTGLRELFF